This entry lists 8 T cell receptor beta chains sequenced from one sample in a study of PD-L1 blockade in urothelial cancer. TCRdb's table, derived via immunoSEQ multiplex PCR, lists solely in-frame clones and lacks some. The sample consists of under 40,000 clones, about 89% of them appearing once. The source material was PBMCs, sampled around atezolizumab (anti-PD-L1) treatment. These receptors were taken from a man aged 50 or older with urothelial cancer.

The sample holds one count of this clone. The genes are TRBV30 and TRBJ2-7; no clear D. V dropped 6 bases and J dropped 2 bases, with 20 bases sitting between them. The CDR3 covers 15 residues. Per the germline V gene, CDR1 is GTSNPN and CDR2 is SVGIG (reference sequence). The CDR3 is CACTHIIKSPYEQYF. The DNA for the CDR3 is TGTGCCTGCACACATATAATCAAGTCCCCCTACGAGCAGTACTTC.

The chain recombines TRBV6-4 with TRBJ1-2; a weak D match, TRBD1 (6 bases). CDR3 size: 13 residues. The V gene's germline CDR1 is MRHNA and CDR2 SNTAGT. Trimming left V 6 bases short and J 10 bases short, with 18 bases between. The CDR3: CASRSGVTSVYTF. The CDR3 DNA sequence: TGTGCCAGCAGATCAGGGGTGACCTCGGTCTACACCTTC.

V usage is TRBV10-1 and J usage is TRBJ2-1, with 10 bases matching TRBD2. CDR1 and CDR2 (germline): WNHNN, SYGVQD (reference sequence). This CDR3 has 15 residues. Unmatched junction bases numbered 9, after V lost 4 bases and J lost 9 bases. This CDR3 is CASSGPSGGGREQFF. The CDR3, as DNA: TGCGCCAGCAGTGGTCCCAGCGGGGGGGGGCGTGAGCAGTTCTTC.

The chain carries TRBV19 and TRBJ1-1, with TRBD1 matching over 7 bases. V lost 5 bases to trimming and J lost 3 bases; unmatched junction nucleotides: 3. The CDR3 is made up of 13 amino acids. Germline lookup yields CDR1 LNHDA and CDR2 SQIVND (reference sequence). Here the CDR3 reads CASSADRDTEAFF. The DNA of the CDR3 is TGTGCCAGTAGTGCCGACAGGGACACTGAAGCTTTCTTT.

CDR3 in amino acids: CASTADTSNQPQHF. The CDR3 region has the DNA TGTGCCAGTACCGCGGACACGTCGAATCAGCCCCAGCATTTT. This chain joins TRBV19 and TRBJ1-5; tentative D call: TRBD1 (5 bases). The CDR3 has 14 amino acids. Trimming left V 7 bases short and J 4 bases short, with 14 bases between. Germline lookup yields CDR1 LNHDA and CDR2 SQIVND (reference sequence). The variable domain in full, completed from reference TRBV19 and TRBJ1-5, reads DGGITQSPKYLFRKEGQNVTLSCEQNLNHDAMYWYRQDPGQGLRLIYYSQIVNDFQKGDIAEGYSVSREKKESFPLTVTSAQKNPTAFYLCASTADTSNQPQHFGDGTRLSIL.

This chain joins TRBV7-8 and TRBJ2-7; possibly TRBD2 for D (5 bases). V lost 0 bases and J 0 bases, leaving 12 bases between the germline ends. The CDR3 spans 16 residues. The V gene's germline CDR1 is SGHVS and CDR2 FQNEAQ. CDR3 protein: CASSLAGSAPSYEQYF. The CDR3 coding sequence is TGTGCCAGCAGCTTAGCGGGTAGCGCACCCTCCTACGAGCAGTACTTC.

The rearrangement links TRBV9 to TRBJ2-3; 9 bases align to TRBD1. The CDR3 contains 16 residues. Trimming took 3 bases from V and 5 from J; bases not matched to a gene: 10. Germline V gives CDR1 SGDLS, CDR2 YYNGEE. DNA of the CDR3: TGTGCCAGCAGCGCGGGGAACAGGGGGCTAGGAGATACGCAGTATTTT. Its protein product is CASSAGNRGLGDTQYF.

This sequence joins TRBV10-3 and TRBJ2-2, with 15 nucleotides matching TRBD2. Germline CDR1 ENHRY, CDR2 SYGVKD. The CDR3 is 15 amino acids. Trimming cost V 7 bases and J 8 bases; bases outside gene matches: 5. The CDR3 loop is CAITGGLAGGGELFF. CDR3 bases: TGTGCCATCACCGGGGGACTAGCGGGGGGAGGGGAGCTGTTTTTT.